This TCR beta chain emerged from a study of T cell changes during pregnancy in multiple sclerosis. Some clones are missing from TCRdb's copy, which holds only in-frame ones; the method was immunoSEQ multiplex PCR. Of around 50,000 clones detected, 95% appear once; the ten largest clones hold under 7%. This clone was found once. The germline gives CDR1 LNHDA, CDR2 SQIVND (reference sequence). This CDR3 contains 16 residues. V dropped 7 bases and J dropped 1 base, with 19 bases sitting between them. This TCR came from a female donor with multiple sclerosis, enrolled in a pregnancy study. V is TRBV19 and J is TRBJ1-2, with D perhaps matching TRBD1 (5 bases). Sequences were derived from CD8+ T cells from peripheral blood mononuclear cells, sampled in the first trimester of pregnancy. CDR3 nucleotide sequence: TGTGCCAGTAATTCAGGGAGACGGGAGGTTAACTATGGCTACACCTTC. Translation: CASNSGRREVNYGYTF.